The source of this T cell receptor beta chain is a study of shared clonotypes between healthy human individuals. Study summary: There were three CD4 naive, three CD4 memory, two CD8 naive and one CD8 memory plates per donor.

The CDR3 totals 19 residues. From germline, CDR1 is SGHTA and CDR2 FQGNSA. Trimming removed 4 bases from V and 5 bases from J; junction bases left unmatched: 18. As concerns this clone: Its antigen is unknown.

Findings of the study overall: Compared with clonotypes that all four donors shared, non-shared clonotypes had lower generation probabilities.

Here immunoSEQ multiplex PCR was the method, and the copy in TCRdb shows in-frame clones only, minus some. This sample has over a million clones, with 95% to 97% found just once. V is TRBV7-2 and J is TRBJ2-1; TRBD2 agrees at 9 bases. This TCR was sampled from a man aged 25-45 years in good health. Sequencing input: naive CD4+ T cells sorted from blood. Subset noted: CD45RA+ positively selected. Here the CDR3 reads CASSSGGLAGFRRDNEQFF. As DNA, the CDR3 is TGTGCCAGCAGCTCTGGGGGTCTAGCGGGGTTCCGCCGGGACAATGAGCAGTTCTTC.